This TCR beta chain was found in a study of T cell clusters in autoimmune cytopenias. Study-wide results and caveats: Primary autoimmune cytopenia patients seemingly lacked the physiological T cell clusters found in healthy donors. Compared with active autoimmune hepatitis patients, healthy donors showed approximately 3-fold more exclusive TRB clusters.

Comment on this clonotype: What it binds is unknown.

About 39,000 genome equivalents of blood DNA were amplified for TRB. Germline V gene sequence: CDR1 SGHDT, CDR2 YYEEEE. The CDR3 length is 15 residues. One tube held mixed TRB-A and TRB-B primer pools for touch-down PCR. TCRdb reprocessed the multiplex PCR reads and stores each CDR3 protein as one record, lacking DNA. The sample table includes 6,800 or so distinct CDR3 sequences. The same sample was also studied in work on T cell repertoires in aging, cancer and after chemotherapy. That publication notes: Healthy donor repertoires were recorded over several months to years and showed clear clonal overlap. These repertoire data do not allow conclusions about immunological memory after chemotherapy.

The rearrangement links TRBV5-6 to TRBJ2-2. This sequence was found in a human donor in good health. The sample comprised peripheral blood. CDR3 residues: CASSLVYQNTGELFF. Together with reference TRBV5-6 and TRBJ2-2, the CDR3 gives the full variable domain: DAGVTQSPTHLIKTRGQQVTLRCSPKSGHDTVSWYQQALGQGPQFIFQYYEEEERQRGNFPDRFSGHQFPNYSSELNVNALLLGDSALYLCASSLVYQNTGELFFGEGSRLTVL.